This T cell receptor beta chain was captured by sequencing in a study of shared clonotypes between healthy human individuals. General observations from the study: Across subsets, estimated richness was generally greater for naive than for memory populations. Among non-shared clonotypes, generation probabilities were lower than among those shared by all four donors. The sharing of roughly 5% of naive CD4 clonotypes was seen across a handful of donors. Sorted-subset sequencing was shown by rarefaction to be incomplete despite large depth.

Sequencing used immunoSEQ multiplex PCR; TCRdb keeps in-frame clones, though not all of them. The repertoire consists of nearly 750,000 clones, with approximately 77% occurring once and the leading ten covering approximately 1.7%. CDR1 and CDR2 (germline): SGHDT, YYEEEE. This CDR3 region has 16 residues. V gave up 2 bases and J gave up 0 bases, with 12 bases separating them. A word on this clone: Its antigen remains unknown.

The sequence was obtained from a woman in her twenties or thirties in good health. The J gene is TRBJ2-4, the V gene TRBV5-6; D is undetermined. Sequenced input: memory CD4+ T cells sorted from blood. Stated subset: CD45RA-negative fraction. The CDR3 loop reads CASSFWQKIAKNIQYF. The CDR3 nucleotides read TGTGCCAGCAGCTTCTGGCAGAAAATAGCCAAAAACATTCAGTACTTC.